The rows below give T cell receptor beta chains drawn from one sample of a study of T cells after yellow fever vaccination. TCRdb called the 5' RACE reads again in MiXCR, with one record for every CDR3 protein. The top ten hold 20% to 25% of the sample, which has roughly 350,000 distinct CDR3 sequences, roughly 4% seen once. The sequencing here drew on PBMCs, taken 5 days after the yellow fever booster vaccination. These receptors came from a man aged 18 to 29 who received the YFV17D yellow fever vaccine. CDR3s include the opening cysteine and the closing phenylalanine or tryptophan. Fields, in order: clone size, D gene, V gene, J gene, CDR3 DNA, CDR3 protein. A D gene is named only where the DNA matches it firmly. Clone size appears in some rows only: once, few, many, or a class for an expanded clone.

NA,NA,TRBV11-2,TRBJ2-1,TGTGCCAGCAGCCCAGACTTAATGGGGGCGAGTGAGCAGTTCTTC,CASSPDLMGASEQFF
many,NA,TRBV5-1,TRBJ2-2,TGCGCCAGCAGCTGGGATGGAACCGGGGAGCTGTTTTTT,CASSWDGTGELFF
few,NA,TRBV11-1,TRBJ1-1,TGTGCCAGCAGCCGGCGTGACGGGAGCACTGAAGCTTTCTTT,CASSRRDGSTEAFF
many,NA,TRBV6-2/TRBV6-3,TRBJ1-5,TGTGCCAGCAGTTACTCCACCGGGACCCACCTAGGGCAGCCCCAGCATTTT,CASSYSTGTHLGQPQHF
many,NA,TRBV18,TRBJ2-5,TGTGCCAGCTCACCACGGGTGCAACTCCAAGAGACCCAGTACTTC,CASSPRVQLQETQYF
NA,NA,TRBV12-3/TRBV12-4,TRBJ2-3,TGTGCCAGCAGTTTTGGGGACGGTGGGGATACGCAGTATTTT,CASSFGDGGDTQYF
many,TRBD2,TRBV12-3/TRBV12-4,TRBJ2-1,TGTGCCAGCAGCTTAGCGGGGAGCTCCTACAATGAGCAGTTCTTC,CASSLAGSSYNEQFF
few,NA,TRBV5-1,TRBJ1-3,TGCGCCAGCAGCTTGAAGGGGCCGGGTGGAAACACCATATATTTT,CASSLKGPGGNTIYF
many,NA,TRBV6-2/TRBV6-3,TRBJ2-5,TGTGCCAGCAGGGGATGGACAGTAGCAGAGACCCAGTACTTC,CASRGWTVAETQYF
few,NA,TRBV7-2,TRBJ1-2,TGTGCCAGCAGCTCTGCCCCTTATGGCTACACCTTC,CASSSAPYGYTF
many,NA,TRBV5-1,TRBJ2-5,TGCGCCAGCAGCTTTCGGGGGTTGGGGGAGACCCAGTACTTC,CASSFRGLGETQYF
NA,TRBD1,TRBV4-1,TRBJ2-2,TGCGCCAGCAGCCAAGATCAGGGGGACCGCTCGCGGACCGGGGAGCTGTTTTTT,CASSQDQGDRSRTGELFF
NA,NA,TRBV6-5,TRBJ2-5,TGTGCCAGCAGACGGGGGGCGAGCGGGTGGGGGGAGACCCAGTACTTC,CASRRGASGWGETQYF
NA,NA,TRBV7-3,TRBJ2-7,TGTGCCAGCAGCCTGCTGGGATCCGGTGAGCAGTACTTC,CASSLLGSGEQYF
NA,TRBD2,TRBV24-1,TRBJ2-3,TGTGCCACCAGTGACGCAACTAGCGGGCTCCGCACAGATACGCAGTATTTT,CATSDATSGLRTDTQYF
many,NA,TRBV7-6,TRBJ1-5,TGTGCCAGCAGCTTAACCCCGGTTCAGCCCCAGCATTTT,CASSLTPVQPQHF
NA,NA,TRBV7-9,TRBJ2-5,TGTGCCAGCAGCAACGGCTACCGGGACACTCAAGAGACCCAGTACTTC,CASSNGYRDTQETQYF
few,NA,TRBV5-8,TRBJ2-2,TGTGCCAGCAGCTTCGGAAACGCGATAACCGGGGAGCTGTTTTTT,CASSFGNAITGELFF
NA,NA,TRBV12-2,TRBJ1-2,TGTGCAAGTCGCCCAAGCGGGCCCAGGATTAACTATGGCTACACCTTC,CASRPSGPRINYGYTF
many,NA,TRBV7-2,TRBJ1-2,TGTGCCAGCAGCTTAGGTCTCAGTCCGTCTTCATGGGGCTACACCTTC,CASSLGLSPSSWGYTF
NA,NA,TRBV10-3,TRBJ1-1,TGTGCCATCAGTGACCCCCGGGCGAGGGTCGACACTGAAGCTTTCTTT,CAISDPRARVDTEAFF
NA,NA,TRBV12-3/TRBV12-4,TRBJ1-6,TGTGCCAGCAGTTTGCACGGGAGTTCACCCCTCCACTTT,CASSLHGSSPLHF
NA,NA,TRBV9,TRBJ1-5,TGTGCCAGCAGCGACGGGCCCTTTTTGAACCAGCCCCAGCATTTT,CASSDGPFLNQPQHF
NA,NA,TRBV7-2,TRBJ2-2,TGTGCCAGCGGATTTAGGGGAGGCGGGGAGCTGTTTTTT,CASGFRGGGELFF
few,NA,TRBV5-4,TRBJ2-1,TGTGCCAGCAGCTTGCTGCTAGGGAACAATGAGCAGTTCTTC,CASSLLLGNNEQFF
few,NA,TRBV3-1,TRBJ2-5,TGTGCCAGCAGCCCTTGGGCGGGGTACCAAGAGACCCAGTACTTC,CASSPWAGYQETQYF
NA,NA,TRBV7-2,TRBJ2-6,TGTGCCAGCAGCTTAGGGGTCCCCTCCCTCTCTGGGGCCAACGTCCTGACTTTC,CASSLGVPSLSGANVLTF
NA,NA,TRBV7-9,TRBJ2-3,TGTGCCAGCAGCACCTTAGGGGGGCGGGCAGATACGCAGTATTTT,CASSTLGGRADTQYF
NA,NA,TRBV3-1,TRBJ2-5,TGTGCCAGCAGCCAAGAAGTGATAGGGGTCGAGACCCAGTACTTC,CASSQEVIGVETQYF
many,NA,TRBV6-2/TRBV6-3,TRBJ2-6,TGTGCCAGCAGTGGGACGGAGAGCTCTGGGGCCAACGTCCTGACTTTC,CASSGTESSGANVLTF
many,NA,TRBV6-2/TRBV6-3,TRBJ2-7,TGTGCCATCGACTTTGGTCCTGGGACGCCTACCTACGAGCAGTACTTC,CAIDFGPGTPTYEQYF
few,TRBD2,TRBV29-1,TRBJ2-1,TGCAGCGTTGAAGGGTTAGACGTTGGGGGGGGATCCTACAATGAGCAGTTCTTC,CSVEGLDVGGGSYNEQFF
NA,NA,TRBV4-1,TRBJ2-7,TGCGCCAGCAGCCAGGAAGAAGGGACAATCTCCTACGAGCAGTACTTC,CASSQEEGTISYEQYF
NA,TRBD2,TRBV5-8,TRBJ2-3,TGTGCCAGCAGCTTTGCCGGGACTAGCGGTAACACAGATACGCAGTATTTT,CASSFAGTSGNTDTQYF
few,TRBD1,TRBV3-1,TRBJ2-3,TGTGCCAGCAGCCGCCCCCGGGACAGGGGGGCAGATACGCAGTATTTT,CASSRPRDRGADTQYF
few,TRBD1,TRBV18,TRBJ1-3,TGTGCCAGCTCACCCCGGACAGGGGGAAACACCATATATTTT,CASSPRTGGNTIYF
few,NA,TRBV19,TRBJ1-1,TGTGCCAGTAGTATGGGGGACATGAAGAACACTGAAGCTTTCTTT,CASSMGDMKNTEAFF
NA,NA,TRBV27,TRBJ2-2,TGTGCCAGCAGTTTATCGATGACCGGGGAGCTGTTTTTT,CASSLSMTGELFF
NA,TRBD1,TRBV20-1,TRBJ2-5,TGCAGTGCTCGCCGGGACAGAGAGACCCAGTACTTC,CSARRDRETQYF
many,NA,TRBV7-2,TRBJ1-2,TGTGCCAGCAGCATTCGACAGAGATCTAACTATGGCTACACCTTC,CASSIRQRSNYGYTF
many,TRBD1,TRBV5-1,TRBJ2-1,TGCGCCAGCAGCTTTACCGGGACAGATAGATTCGGTGAGCAGTTCTTC,CASSFTGTDRFGEQFF
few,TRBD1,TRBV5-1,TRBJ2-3,TGCGCCAGCAGCTTGGGAATACAGGGGGCAAACGCAGATACGCAGTATTTT,CASSLGIQGANADTQYF
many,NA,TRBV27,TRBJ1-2,TGTGCCAGCAGTTTAGCGGCGGGCGCTGGCTACACCTTC,CASSLAAGAGYTF
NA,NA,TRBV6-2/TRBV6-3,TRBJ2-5,TGTGCCAGCACACGAGGTTTGGAGACCCAGTACTTC,CASTRGLETQYF
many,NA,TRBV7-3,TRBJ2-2,TGTGCCAGCAGCATGGACGCTAACACCGGGGAGCTGTTTTTT,CASSMDANTGELFF
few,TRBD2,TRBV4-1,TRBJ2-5,TGCGCCAGCAGCCAAGTGACGGGGACTAGCGGGGAAGAGACCCAGTACTTC,CASSQVTGTSGEETQYF
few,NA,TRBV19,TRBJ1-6,TGTGCCGGATCCCAGGAGATGATGGGGAATTCACCCCTCCACTTT,CAGSQEMMGNSPLHF
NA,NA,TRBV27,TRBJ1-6,TGTGCCAGCAGTTTATCGGGCTTTAATTCACCCCTCCACTTT,CASSLSGFNSPLHF
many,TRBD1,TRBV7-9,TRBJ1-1,TGTGCCAGCAGCTCGGACAGGGGGCGAGAGGCTTTCTTT,CASSSDRGREAFF
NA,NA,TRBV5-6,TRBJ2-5,TGTGCCAGCAGCTTCAGGACGAGGACCCAGTACTTC,CASSFRTRTQYF
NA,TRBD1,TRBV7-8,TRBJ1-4,TGTGCCAGCAGCTTAGGACAGGGGGCAACTAATGAAAAACTGTTTTTT,CASSLGQGATNEKLFF
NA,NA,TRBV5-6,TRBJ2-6,TGTGCCAGCAGCCCCCCCCGGGCCTCTGGGGCCAACGTCCTGACTTTC,CASSPPRASGANVLTF
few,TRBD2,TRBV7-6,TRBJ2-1,TGTGCCAGCAGCTGGACGACTAGCGGGGGGGCGGATGAGCAGTTCTTC,CASSWTTSGGADEQFF
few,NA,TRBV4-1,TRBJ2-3,TGCGCCAGCAGCCGATACGGGATCACAGATACGCAGTATTTT,CASSRYGITDTQYF
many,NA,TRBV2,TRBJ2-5,TGTGCCAGCAGTGGGGGTCCTGGAGAGACCCAGTACTTC,CASSGGPGETQYF